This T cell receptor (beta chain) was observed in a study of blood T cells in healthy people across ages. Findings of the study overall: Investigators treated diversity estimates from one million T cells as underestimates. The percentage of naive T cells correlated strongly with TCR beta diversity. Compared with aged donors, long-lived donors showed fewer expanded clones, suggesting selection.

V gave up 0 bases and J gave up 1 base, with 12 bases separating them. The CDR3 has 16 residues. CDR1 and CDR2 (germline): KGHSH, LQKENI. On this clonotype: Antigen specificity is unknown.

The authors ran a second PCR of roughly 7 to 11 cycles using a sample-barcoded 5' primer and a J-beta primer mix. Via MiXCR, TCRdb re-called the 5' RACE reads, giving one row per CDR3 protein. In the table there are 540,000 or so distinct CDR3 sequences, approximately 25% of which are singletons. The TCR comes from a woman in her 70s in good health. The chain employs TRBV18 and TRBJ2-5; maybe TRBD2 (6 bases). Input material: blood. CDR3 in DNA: TGTGCCAGCTCACCACCGGGACGGGGGTCCCAAGAGACCCAGTACTTC. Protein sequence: CASSPPGRGSQETQYF.